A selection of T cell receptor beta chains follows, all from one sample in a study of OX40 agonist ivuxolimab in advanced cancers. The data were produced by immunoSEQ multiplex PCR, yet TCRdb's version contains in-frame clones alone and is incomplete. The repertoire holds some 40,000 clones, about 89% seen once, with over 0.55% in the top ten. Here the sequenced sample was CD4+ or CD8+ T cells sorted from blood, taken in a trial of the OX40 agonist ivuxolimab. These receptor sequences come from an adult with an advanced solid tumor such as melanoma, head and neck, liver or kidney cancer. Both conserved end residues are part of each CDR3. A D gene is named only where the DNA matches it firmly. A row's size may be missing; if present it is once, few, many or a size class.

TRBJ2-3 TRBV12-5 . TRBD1 CASVSGTGADTQYF TGTGCTAGTGTCTCCGGGACAGGGGCAGATACGCAGTATTTT
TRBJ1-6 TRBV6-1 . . CASSDQGKSPLHF TGTGCCAGCAGTGACCAGGGCAAATCACCCCTCCACTTT
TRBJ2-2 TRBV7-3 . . CASSPRRGRELFF TGTGCCAGCAGCCCCAGGCGGGGCCGGGAGCTGTTTTTT
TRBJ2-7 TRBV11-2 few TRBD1 CASSRDRSYEQYF TGTGCCAGCAGCCGGGACAGGTCCTACGAGCAGTACTTC
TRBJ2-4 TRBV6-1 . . CASRSGGGAKNIQYF TGTGCCAGCAGATCGGGTGGAGGGGCCAAAAACATTCAGTACTTC
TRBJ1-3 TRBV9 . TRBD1 CASSAGDSSGNTIYF TGTGCCAGCAGCGCTGGGGACAGCTCTGGAAACACCATATATTTT
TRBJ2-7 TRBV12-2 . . CASRSGTGGYEQYF TGTGCAAGTCGCTCAGGGACAGGGGGGTACGAGCAGTACTTC
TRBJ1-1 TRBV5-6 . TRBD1 CASNRQGGLAAFF TGTGCCAGCAACCGGCAGGGGGGTTTAGCCGCTTTCTTT
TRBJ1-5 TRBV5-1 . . CASSLEGHQPQHF TGCGCCAGCAGCTTGGAAGGGCATCAGCCCCAGCATTTT
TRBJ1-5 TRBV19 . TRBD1 CASSSGTGSYSNQPQHF TGTGCCAGCTCGTCCGGGACAGGGAGTTATAGCAATCAGCCCCAGCATTTT
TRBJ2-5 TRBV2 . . CASSDLSVYQETQYF TGTGCCAGCAGTGACCTCTCCGTTTACCAAGAGACCCAGTACTTC
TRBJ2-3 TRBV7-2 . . CASSSSLSGDTQYF TGTGCCAGCAGCTCCTCCCTCTCCGGAGATACGCAGTATTTT
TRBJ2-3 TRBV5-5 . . CASSSRWGPDPDTQYF TGTGCCAGCAGCTCCCGGTGGGGCCCGGACCCAGATACGCAGTATTTT
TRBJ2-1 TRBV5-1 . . CASSQTSGGYNEQFF TGCGCCAGCAGCCAAACTAGTGGGGGCTACAATGAGCAGTTCTTC
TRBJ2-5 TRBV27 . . CASQRGRQETQYF TGTGCCAGCCAAAGGGGACGGCAAGAGACCCAGTACTTC
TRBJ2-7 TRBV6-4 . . CASPRPGQPEQYF TGTGCCAGCCCGAGACCCGGACAGCCCGAGCAGTACTTC
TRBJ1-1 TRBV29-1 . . CSVERGGEAFF TGCAGCGTTGAGAGGGGTGGTGAAGCTTTCTTT
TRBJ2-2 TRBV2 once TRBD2 CASSERTSGTGELFF TGTGCCAGCAGTGAAAGGACTAGTGGGACCGGGGAGCTGTTTTTT
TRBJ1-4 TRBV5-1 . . CASSSPDSSTNEKLFF TGCGCCAGCAGTTCCCCGGACTCCTCAACTAATGAAAAACTGTTTTTT
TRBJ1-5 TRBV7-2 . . CASSQVSDPNQPQHF TGTGCCAGCAGTCAAGTTTCAGACCCCAATCAGCCCCAGCATTTT
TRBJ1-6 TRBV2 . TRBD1 CASSGTENSPLHF TGTGCCAGCAGCGGGACAGAGAATTCACCCCTCCACTTT
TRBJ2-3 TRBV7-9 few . CASSLGAGGTDTQYF TGTGCCAGCAGCTTAGGTGCAGGGGGCACAGATACGCAGTATTTT
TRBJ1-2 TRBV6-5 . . CASSYRDGFYGYTF TGTGCCAGCAGTTACCGGGACGGATTCTATGGCTACACCTTC
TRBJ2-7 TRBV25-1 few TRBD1 CASSGQGYEQYF TGTGCCAGCAGTGGACAGGGGTACGAGCAGTACTTC
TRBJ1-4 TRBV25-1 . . CASSESFIWGGNEKLFF TGTGCCAGCAGTGAATCGTTTATTTGGGGGGGCAATGAAAAACTGTTTTTT
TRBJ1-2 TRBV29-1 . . CSGGQTNYGYTF TGCAGCGGCGGACAGACTAACTATGGCTACACCTTC
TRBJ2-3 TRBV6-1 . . CASSELVGVSTDTQYF TGTGCCAGCAGTGAACTAGTGGGGGTCTCCACAGATACGCAGTATTTT
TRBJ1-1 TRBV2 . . CATVDRTAQAFF TGTGCCACCGTAGATAGGACGGCACAAGCTTTCTTT
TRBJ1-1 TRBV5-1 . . CASSTQGNGEAFF TGCGCCAGCAGCACCCAGGGGAACGGTGAAGCTTTCTTT
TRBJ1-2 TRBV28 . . CASTFGRQSYGYTF TGTGCCAGCACTTTTGGGAGGCAGTCGTATGGCTACACCTTC
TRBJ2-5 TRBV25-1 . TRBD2 CASSGTSGGVETQYF TGTGCCAGCAGTGGGACTAGCGGGGGGGTAGAGACCCAGTACTTC
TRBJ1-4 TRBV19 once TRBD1 CASMTGQGSEKLFF TGTGCCAGTATGACAGGACAGGGAAGCGAAAAACTGTTTTTT
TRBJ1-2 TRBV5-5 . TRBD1 CASSFGQGQVYGYTF TGTGCCAGCAGCTTCGGACAGGGGCAGGTCTATGGCTACACCTTC
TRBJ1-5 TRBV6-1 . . CASSEARAGQPQHF TGTGCCAGCAGTGAAGCCAGGGCAGGTCAGCCCCAGCATTTT
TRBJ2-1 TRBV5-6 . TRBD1 CASRTLTQGAHNEQFF TGTGCCAGCAGGACACTAACGCAGGGGGCCCACAATGAGCAGTTCTTC
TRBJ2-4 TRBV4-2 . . CASSQETVIAKNIQYF TGTGCCAGCAGCCAAGAAACAGTGATAGCCAAAAACATTCAGTACTTC
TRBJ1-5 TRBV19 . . CASSPGIQPQHF TGTGCCAGTAGTCCAGGGATTCAGCCCCAGCATTTT
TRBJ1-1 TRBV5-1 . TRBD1 CASSGTGVEGVAFF TGCGCCAGCAGCGGGACAGGGGTCGAAGGAGTCGCTTTCTTT
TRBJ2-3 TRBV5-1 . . CASSFFRSTDTQYF TGCGCCAGCAGCTTCTTCCGGAGCACAGATACGCAGTATTTT
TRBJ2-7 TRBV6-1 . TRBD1 CASTIGQGAYEQYF TGTGCTAGCACTATTGGACAGGGGGCCTACGAGCAGTACTTC
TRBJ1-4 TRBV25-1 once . CASSERVGTSATNEKLFF TGTGCCAGCAGTGAAAGGGTTGGAACATCTGCAACTAATGAAAAACTGTTTTTT
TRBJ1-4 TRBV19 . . CASTAPGPFNEKLFF TGTGCCAGTACGGCACCGGGACCGTTTAATGAAAAACTGTTTTTT
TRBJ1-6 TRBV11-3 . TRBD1 CASSLTGNSPLHF TGTGCCAGCAGCTTGACAGGGAATTCACCCCTCCACTTT
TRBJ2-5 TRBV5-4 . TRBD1 CASSPPPVTGWETQYF TGTGCCAGCAGCCCTCCCCCAGTGACAGGGTGGGAGACCCAGTACTTC
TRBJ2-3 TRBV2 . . CASSSQVGGQDTQYF TGTGCCAGCAGTAGTCAAGTGGGGGGCCAGGATACGCAGTATTTT
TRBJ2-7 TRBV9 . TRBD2 CASSVDPAGAREQYF TGTGCCAGCAGCGTAGATCCCGCGGGAGCTCGGGAGCAGTACTTC
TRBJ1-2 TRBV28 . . CASSLKLKGFLSPGYTF TGTGCCAGCAGTTTAAAGCTCAAGGGGTTCCTGTCCCCCGGCTACACCTTC
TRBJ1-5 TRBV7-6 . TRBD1 CASSSNNQGVQPQHF TGTGCCAGCAGCTCAAATAATCAGGGGGTTCAGCCCCAGCATTTT
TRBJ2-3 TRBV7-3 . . CASSLTGRLVGGDTQYF TGTGCCAGCAGTCTAACGGGGCGACTAGTGGGTGGAGATACGCAGTATTTT
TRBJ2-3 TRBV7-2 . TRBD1 CASSLTGAFRYTQYF TGTGCCAGCAGCTTAACAGGGGCTTTTCGGTATACGCAGTATTTT